This passage covers 30 T cell receptor beta chains from one sample sequenced in a study of blood T cell repertoires in COVID-19. Profiled with immunoSEQ multiplex PCR; TCRdb holds only in-frame clones, not every one. The repertoire includes some 150,000 clones, about 88% of them detected once, and around 5% sits in the top ten. Sequences were obtained from peripheral blood. All receptors come from a human donor in a cohort sampled during active COVID-19.

V usage is TRBV11-2 and J usage is TRBJ2-7; D not certain. V gave up 0 bases and J gave up 5 bases, with 8 bases separating them. Germline CDR1 SGHAT, CDR2 FQNNGV. The CDR3 is made up of 13 amino acids. The CDR3 nucleotides read TGTGCCAGCAGCTTAGAACTCCCCGACGAGCAGTACTTC. It specifies CASSLELPDEQYF. The full variable domain, with the rest looked up from reference TRBV11-2 and TRBJ2-7, is EAGVAQSPRYKIIEKRQSVAFWCNPISGHATLYWYQQILGQGPKLLIQFQNNGVVDDSQLPKDRFSAERLKGVDSTLKIQPAKLEDSAVYLCASSLELPDEQYFGPGTRLTVT.

The V call is TRBV5-8, the J call TRBJ1-4; 10 bases align to TRBD1. The CDR3 sequence is 17 residues long. The V segment lost 4 bases and the J segment 0 bases; nucleotides outside the gene matches: 6. Germline V CDR1 and CDR2: SGHTS, YDEGEE. CDR3 in DNA: TGTGCCAGCAGCCCGGGACAGGGGACCTCAACTAATGAAAAACTGTTTTTT. Translating gives CASSPGQGTSTNEKLFF.

The chain is built from TRBV5-1 and TRBJ2-3, with 9 nucleotides matching TRBD2. The ends lost 7 bases at V and 6 bases at J; junction bases unmatched: 12. The germline gives CDR1 SGHRS, CDR2 YFSETQ. The CDR3 has 15 residues. The CDR3 bases are TGCGCCAGCTCGGCGGCTAGCGGGATTGCGGATACGCAGTATTTT. It encodes CASSAASGIADTQYF.

The rearrangement joins TRBV7-2 to TRBJ2-1; TRBD2 is a possible D gene (6 bases). The germline V and J ends were trimmed by 0 bases and 6 bases, with 9 bases remaining between them. This CDR3 spans 14 amino acids. Germline loops: CDR1 SGHTA, CDR2 FQGNSA. This CDR3 reads CASSLALASNEQFF. The CDR3 DNA follows: TGTGCCAGCAGCTTAGCACTAGCTTCCAATGAGCAGTTCTTC.

The rearrangement joins TRBV24-1 to TRBJ2-3, with a tentative D call TRBD2 (7 bases). Trimming removed 11 bases at V and 1 base at J, with 18 bases between. Germline lookup yields CDR1 KGHDR and CDR2 SFDVKD. This CDR3 is 15 amino acids long. CDR3 sequence reads: CAKSGGPFCTDTQYF. The CDR3 nucleotides read TGTGCCAAATCGGGGGGCCCCTTTTGCACAGATACGCAGTATTTT.

In nucleotides, the CDR3 is TGTGCCAGCTCATCCACCGGGACAGGCCTCTACGAGCAGTACTTC. Encoded protein: CASSSTGTGLYEQYF. This sequence joins TRBV18 and TRBJ2-7, with 8 bases identical to TRBD1. This CDR3 is built from 15 residues. CDR1 KGHSH and CDR2 LQKENI come from the germline V gene. V dropped 5 bases and J dropped 3; count of bases not matched to a gene: 9.

This clone is a singleton in its sample. The chain recombines TRBV6-5 with TRBJ1-4; D ambiguous. V lost 0 bases and J 11 bases, leaving 16 bases between the germline ends. CDR3 length: 15 residues. Per germline, CDR1 MNHEY and CDR2 SVGAGI. CDR3 region: CASSYSGRPEEKLFF. In nucleotides, the CDR3 is TGTGCCAGCAGTTACTCGGGGAGACCCGAGGAGAAACTGTTTTTT.

This clone was seen once. J is TRBJ2-5 and V is TRBV30; TRBD1 aligns across 8 bases. V trimming: 4 bases; J trimming: 5 bases; junction bases outside the gene matches: 6. Germline-derived CDR1 and CDR2 are GTSNPN and SVGIG (reference sequence). This CDR3 is built from 13 residues. CDR3 nucleotides: TGTGCCTGGACACGACAGGGGCCGGAGACCCAGTACTTC. Translated, it gives CAWTRQGPETQYF.

This CDR3 is CASSEGVHRGRGYTF. Written as DNA, the CDR3 is TGTGCCAGCTCAGAGGGAGTACACAGGGGTCGGGGCTACACCTTC. The genes are TRBV18 and TRBJ1-2, with TRBD1 matching 7 bases. The CDR3 is 15 amino acids. Trimming cost V 5 bases and J 8 bases; bases outside gene matches: 14. Germline V gives CDR1 KGHSH, CDR2 LQKENI. Full variable domain (rest looked up from reference TRBV18 and TRBJ1-2): NAGVMQNPRHLVRRRGQEARLRCSPMKGHSHVYWYRQLPEEGLKFMVYLQKENIIDESGMPKERFSAEFPKEGPSILRIQQVVRGDSAAYFCASSEGVHRGRGYTFGSGTRLTVV.

The chain employs TRBV28 and TRBJ2-7, with 7 bases lining up with TRBD1. The CDR3 runs 15 residues. Germline CDR1 and CDR2: MDHEN and SYDVKM. Unmatched junction bases numbered 9, after V lost 6 bases and J lost 1 base. CDR3 amino acids: CASRPDRKSSYEQYF. DNA for the CDR3: TGTGCCAGCAGACCGGACAGGAAATCTTCCTACGAGCAGTACTTC.

This clone came up a few times. The chain is built from TRBV20-1 and TRBJ2-1, with 12 bases matching TRBD2. Germline assignment: CDR1 DFQATT and CDR2 SNEGSKA (reference sequence). This CDR3 contains 15 residues. V was pared by 3 bases and J by 8 bases, with 8 bases of the junction left unmatched. The CDR3 region has the DNA TGCAGTGCTAGTTCTAGCGGGAGGGCCGGAGATGAGCAGTTCTTC. As protein: CSASSSGRAGDEQFF.

The gene calls are TRBV5-1 and TRBJ2-1; 9 nucleotides align to TRBD2. This CDR3 has 15 residues. The V gene end was trimmed by 3 bases and the J gene end by 4 bases; junction bases not matched to a gene: 5. Germline lookup yields CDR1 SGHRS and CDR2 YFSETQ. DNA for the CDR3: TGCGCCAGCAGCTCCCGGACTAGCGCTTACAATGAGCAGTTCTTC. Its translation is CASSSRTSAYNEQFF.

The gene calls are TRBV11-3 and TRBJ2-5, with TRBD1 matching 12 bases. The CDR3 covers 15 residues. J lost 5 bases, V lost 1 base, and 2 bases had no gene match. Germline V gives CDR1 SGHNT, CDR2 YENEEA. CDR3 loop: CASSLGDRGHETQYF. CDR3 DNA: TGTGCCAGCAGCTTAGGGGACAGGGGGCACGAGACCCAGTACTTC.

V is TRBV5-1 and J is TRBJ1-1; a weak D match, TRBD1 (6 bases). The CDR3 contains 13 residues. Germline CDR1 reads SGHRS; CDR2 reads YFSETQ. The V end was cut by 6 bases, the J end by 7 bases, with 16 bases between. The CDR3 here is CASTLGGANEAFF. For the CDR3, the DNA is TGCGCCAGCACCCTGGGGGGGGCGAATGAAGCTTTCTTT.

This chain joins TRBV7-3 and TRBJ1-1; D might be TRBD1 (5 bases). V lost 5 bases, J lost 1 base, and 17 bases lay in between. The CDR3 is 16 amino acids. Germline V gene data show CDR1 as SGHTA and CDR2 as FQGTGA. CDR3 sequence reads: CASSPIPGIGNTEAFF. The CDR3, as DNA: TGTGCCAGCAGCCCCATTCCAGGGATCGGGAACACTGAAGCTTTCTTT.

The rearrangement joins TRBV12-5 to TRBJ2-1, with TRBD1 matching over 7 bases. The CDR3 has 15 residues. Germline V lookup: CDR1 LGHNT, CDR2 FRNRAP. Unmatched junction bases numbered 5, after V lost 5 bases and J lost 1 base. The CDR3 nucleotides read TGTGCTAGTGGTCCAGGGGGTTTATCCTACAATGAGCAGTTCTTC. Protein: CASGPGGLSYNEQFF.

The CDR3 DNA is TGTGCCACCTTTGTGGCCCTAGCGGGGAACAAGACCCAGTACTTC. It encodes CATFVALAGNKTQYF. V usage is TRBV15 and J usage is TRBJ2-5; 9 bases align to TRBD2. The germline gives CDR1 LNHNV, CDR2 YYDKDF (reference sequence). V gave up 8 bases and J gave up 6 bases; unmatched junction bases: 13. The CDR3 loop spans 15 amino acids.

V is TRBV9 and J is TRBJ2-3; 8 nucleotides match TRBD2. Germline assignment: CDR1 SGDLS and CDR2 YYNGEE. The CDR3 runs to 15 residues. V lost 0 bases to trimming and J lost 7 bases; unmatched junction nucleotides: 7. CDR3 nucleotides: TGTGCCAGCAGCGTAGAGAGCGGGGGTCTGAATACGCAGTATTTT. Amino acid sequence: CASSVESGGLNTQYF.

This chain links TRBV6-5 with TRBJ1-6, with 8 bases identical to TRBD1. The junction had 11 bases not matched to a gene; V was cut back by 6 bases and J by 10 bases. The CDR3 contains 15 residues. In germline, CDR1 is MNHEY, CDR2 SVGAGI. The CDR3: CASRARTGRNSPLHF. DNA of the CDR3: TGTGCCAGCAGGGCTCGGACAGGGAGGAACTCACCCCTCCACTTT.

The chain carries TRBV9 and TRBJ2-3; 14 bases fit TRBD2. The CDR3 is 17 residues long. With V trimmed by 0 bases and J by 4 bases, 4 bases remained unmatched. Germline V gene data show CDR1 as SGDLS and CDR2 as YYNGEE. The chain's CDR3 is CASSVGGLAGVADTQYF. The DNA of the CDR3 is TGTGCCAGCAGCGTAGGGGGACTAGCGGGAGTGGCAGATACGCAGTATTTT. Supplemented by reference TRBV9 and TRBJ2-3, the full variable domain reads DSGVTQTPKHLITATGQRVTLRCSPRSGDLSVYWYQQSLDQGLQFLIQYYNGEERAKGNILERFSAQQFPDLHSELNLSSLELGDSALYFCASSVGGLAGVADTQYFGPGTRLTVL.

The CDR3 nucleotides are TGTGCCAGCAGCCCAGGACTAGCGGGGAGCTCCTACAATGAGCAGTTCTTC. Translating gives CASSPGLAGSSYNEQFF. The gene calls are TRBV7-9 and TRBJ2-1, with TRBD2 matching 12 bases. CDR1 is SEHNR, CDR2 FQNEAQ, per germline (reference sequence). This CDR3 is built from 17 residues. The ends lost 5 bases at V and 0 bases at J; junction bases unmatched: 5.

This clone has a single count. The rearrangement links TRBV11-2 to TRBJ2-1, with 11 bases aligning to TRBD2. V dropped 5 bases and J dropped 7; count of bases not matched to a gene: 7. The CDR3 loop spans 15 amino acids. Germline CDR1 is SGHAT and CDR2 is FQNNGV. This chain's CDR3 is CASSHSGGGRNEQFF. Here the CDR3 DNA reads TGTGCCAGCAGCCATAGCGGGGGGGGCCGAAATGAGCAGTTCTTC.

The chain combines TRBV18 with TRBJ2-1; 11 bases line up with TRBD1. The junction had 16 bases not matched to a gene; V was cut back by 3 bases and J by 9 bases. The CDR3 has 18 amino acids. Germline CDR1 KGHSH, CDR2 LQKENI. CDR3 sequence: CASSPTRKRTGGLGEQFF. The CDR3 bases are TGTGCCAGCTCACCTACACGAAAAAGGACAGGGGGCCTGGGTGAGCAGTTCTTC.

This clone was counted a single time. This chain links TRBV27 with TRBJ1-6; 9 positions agree with TRBD1. Germline CDR1 is MNHEY and CDR2 is SMNVEV (reference sequence). With 5 bases clipped from V and 11 bases from J, the junction kept 7 bases outside the gene matches. The CDR3 consists of 14 residues. CDR3 nucleotides: TGTGCCAGCAGTATCGACAGGGGGGGAACACCCCTCCACTTT. Its translation is CASSIDRGGTPLHF.

This clone was seen a handful of times. V gene TRBV9 combines with J gene TRBJ2-1; TRBD2 matches at 13 bases. V was clipped by 4 bases and J by 3 bases; unmatched bases: 10. Germline V CDR1 and CDR2: SGDLS, YYNGEE. CDR3 size: 18 residues. The CDR3 DNA reads as TGTGCCAGCAGCAAACTACCGGGACTAGCGGGGAGCTACAATGAGCAGTTCTTC. It is translated as CASSKLPGLAGSYNEQFF.

This clone was observed a few times. V usage is TRBV27 and J usage is TRBJ2-5, with 12 nucleotides matching TRBD2. CDR3 length: 17 amino acids. Germline lookup yields CDR1 MNHEY and CDR2 SMNVEV (reference sequence). V lost 6 bases, J lost 2 bases, and 10 bases stayed unmatched. CDR3 region: CASSLTPTSGGQETQYF. The DNA for the CDR3 is TGTGCCAGCAGCCTCACCCCTACTAGCGGGGGGCAAGAGACCCAGTACTTC.

CDR3 sequence (DNA): TGCGCCAGCAGCCCGGCTGCGGGGACGAACACCGGGGAGCTGTTTTTT. It is translated as CASSPAAGTNTGELFF. This chain connects TRBV5-1 to TRBJ2-2; tentatively, D is TRBD2 (6 bases). Germline V gene data show CDR1 as SGHRS and CDR2 as YFSETQ. Between the trimmed V and J ends, which lost 4 bases and 0 bases, there was a span of 13 bases. This CDR3 has 16 residues.

This clone has a handful of counts. The chain employs TRBV27 and TRBJ2-7; 7 bases fit TRBD1. The CDR3 extends over 13 amino acids. Germline assignment: CDR1 MNHEY and CDR2 SMNVEV (reference sequence). Trimming took 5 bases from V and 2 from J; bases not matched to a gene: 3. The CDR3 sequence: CASSRTGPYEQYF. For the CDR3, the DNA is TGTGCCAGCAGTCGGACAGGCCCCTACGAGCAGTACTTC.

The chain links TRBV27 to TRBJ1-5; 7 nucleotides match TRBD1. CDR1 is MNHEY, CDR2 SMNVEV, per germline (reference sequence). Trimming cost V 3 bases and J 3 bases; bases outside gene matches: 2. The CDR3 consists of 14 residues. The CDR3 DNA reads as TGTGCCAGCAGTTTCACAGGGGCCAATCAGCCCCAGCATTTT. Translating it yields CASSFTGANQPQHF.

The rearrangement links TRBV29-1 to TRBJ1-1, with 7 bases aligning to TRBD1. The CDR3 length is 13 residues. The V and J ends lost 4 bases and 4 bases, in that order; junction bases with no gene match: 6. Germline assignment: CDR1 SQVTM and CDR2 ANQGSEA. CDR3 nucleotides: TGCAGCGTTGTTAGGGGGCTGGGCACTGAAGCTTTCTTT. It specifies CSVVRGLGTEAFF.